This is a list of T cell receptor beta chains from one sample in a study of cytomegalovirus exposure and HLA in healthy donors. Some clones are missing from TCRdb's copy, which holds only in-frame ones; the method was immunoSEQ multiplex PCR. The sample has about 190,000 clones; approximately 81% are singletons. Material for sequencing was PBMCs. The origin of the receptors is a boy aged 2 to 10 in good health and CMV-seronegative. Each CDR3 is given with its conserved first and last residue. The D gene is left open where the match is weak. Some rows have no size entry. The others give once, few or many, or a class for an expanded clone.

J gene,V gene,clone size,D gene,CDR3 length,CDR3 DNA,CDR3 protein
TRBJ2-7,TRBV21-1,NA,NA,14,TGTGCCAGCAGCAAAATGCGGGCCGCCTACGAGCAGTACTTC,CASSKMRAAYEQYF
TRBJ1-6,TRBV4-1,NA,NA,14,TGCGCCAGCAGCCTACAGGGTGGTAATTCACCCCTCCACTTT,CASSLQGGNSPLHF
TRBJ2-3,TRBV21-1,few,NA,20,TGTGCCAGCAGCAAAGCTGAGTGCGTCCAGGGGTCTCGTGCCTCAAGTACGCAGTATTTT,CASSKAECVQGSRASSTQYF
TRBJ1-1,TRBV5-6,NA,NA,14,TGTGCCAGCAGCCAGGGGACTATGAACACTGAAGCTTTCTTT,CASSQGTMNTEAFF
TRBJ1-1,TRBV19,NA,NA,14,TGTGCCAGTAGTCTCGCCCTCCAGGCCTATGAAGCTTTCTTT,CASSLALQAYEAFF
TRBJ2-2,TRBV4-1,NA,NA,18,TGCGCCAGCAGCCAAGGAGGCGGGGTCGACAGGAACACCGGGGAGCTGTTTTTT,CASSQGGGVDRNTGELFF
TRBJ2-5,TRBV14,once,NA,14,TGTGCCAGCAGCCAATTGTTTGGCGGGGAGACCCAGTACTTC,CASSQLFGGETQYF
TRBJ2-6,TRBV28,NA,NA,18,TGTGCCACCCAGGACTTGGGCACTTTCTCCTCTGGGGCCAACGTCCTGACTTTC,CATQDLGTFSSGANVLTF
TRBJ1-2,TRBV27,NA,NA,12,TGTGCCAGCAGTTCCTCAGGGTTCGGCTACACCTTC,CASSSSGFGYTF
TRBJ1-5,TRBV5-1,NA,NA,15,TGCGCCAGCAGCTTGGGCGGTGGGAGCAATCAGCCCCAGCATTTT,CASSLGGGSNQPQHF
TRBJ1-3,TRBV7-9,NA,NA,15,TGTGCCAGCAGTTCCCTACCTTTCTCTGGAAACACCATATATTTT,CASSSLPFSGNTIYF
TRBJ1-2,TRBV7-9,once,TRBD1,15,TGTGCCAGCAGCTTCACAGGGGGCCTGGACTATGGCTACACCTTC,CASSFTGGLDYGYTF
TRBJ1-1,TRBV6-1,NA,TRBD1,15,TGTGCCAGCAGTTTAAAGACAGGGTTGAACACTGAAGCTTTCTTT,CASSLKTGLNTEAFF
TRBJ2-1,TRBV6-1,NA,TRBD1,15,TGTGCCAGCAGCCGTGGGACAGGGGGCTTATATGAGCAGTTCTTC,CASSRGTGGLYEQFF
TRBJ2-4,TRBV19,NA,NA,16,TGTGCCAGTAGTATATTCGGGACACTAGCCAAAAACATTCAGTACTTC,CASSIFGTLAKNIQYF
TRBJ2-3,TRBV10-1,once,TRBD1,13,TGCGCCAGCAGTGACCAGGGGGCAGATACGCAGTATTTT,CASSDQGADTQYF
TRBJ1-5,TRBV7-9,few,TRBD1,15,TGTGCCAGCAGCTCGACAGGGGGCGGCAATCAGCCCCAGCATTTT,CASSSTGGGNQPQHF
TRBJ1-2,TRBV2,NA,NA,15,TGTGCCAGCAGTGTCGGAGACAGTGCCAACTATGGCTACACCTTC,CASSVGDSANYGYTF
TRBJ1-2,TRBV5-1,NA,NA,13,TGCGCCAGCAGCAGGGGACTGGACTATGGCTACACCTTC,CASSRGLDYGYTF
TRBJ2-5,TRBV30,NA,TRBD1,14,TGTGCCTGGAGTAGGGCAGGGGGCAAGAAGACCCAGTACTTC,CAWSRAGGKKTQYF
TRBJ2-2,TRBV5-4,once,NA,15,TGTGCCAGCAGCTTTGGAGGCGTAGTCACCGGGGAGCTGTTTTTT,CASSFGGVVTGELFF
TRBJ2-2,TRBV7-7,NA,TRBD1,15,TGTGCCAGCAGCCCAGGGGGCTGGGACACCGGGGAGCTGTTTTTT,CASSPGGWDTGELFF
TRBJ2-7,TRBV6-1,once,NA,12,TGTGCCAGCACCACGAGCTCCTACGAGCAGTACTTC,CASTTSSYEQYF
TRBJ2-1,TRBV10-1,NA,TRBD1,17,TGCGCCAGCAGTGCGGCGACCGGGACAGCAACCTACAATGAGCAGTTCTTC,CASSAATGTATYNEQFF
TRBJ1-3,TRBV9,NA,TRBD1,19,TGTGCCAGCAGCTTCCGGGACAGGGACATTCAGAGCTCTGGAAACACCATATATTTT,CASSFRDRDIQSSGNTIYF
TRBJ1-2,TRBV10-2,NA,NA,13,TGCGCCAGCAGTGAAGGGACTGACTATGGCTACACCTTC,CASSEGTDYGYTF
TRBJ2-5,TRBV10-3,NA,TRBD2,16,TGTGCCATCAGGGGGGGGACTAGCGGGGATCAAGAGACCCAGTACTTC,CAIRGGTSGDQETQYF
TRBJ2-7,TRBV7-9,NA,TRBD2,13,TGTGCCAGCAGCTCCCGACTAGCGGACGAGCAGTACTTC,CASSSRLADEQYF
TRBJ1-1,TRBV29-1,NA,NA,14,TGCAGCGTTGAAAGGGGACGGGGAGGCACTGAAGCTTTCTTT,CSVERGRGGTEAFF
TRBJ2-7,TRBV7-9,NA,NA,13,TGTGCCAGCAGCCCGCAGGGGCGGTACGAGCAGTACTTC,CASSPQGRYEQYF
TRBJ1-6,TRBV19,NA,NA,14,TGTGCCAGTAGTATGAGGGGGAATAATTCACCCCTCCACTTT,CASSMRGNNSPLHF
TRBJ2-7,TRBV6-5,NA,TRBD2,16,TGTGCCAGCAGTTACTCTAGGCACAACTTAGCGGGCGAGCAGTACTTC,CASSYSRHNLAGEQYF
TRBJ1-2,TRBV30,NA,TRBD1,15,TGTGCCTGGAGTTACTACAGGGGAGCTAACTATGGCTACACCTTC,CAWSYYRGANYGYTF
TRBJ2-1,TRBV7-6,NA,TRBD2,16,TGTGCCAGCAGCCCCTTGGGGGGGAGCTCCTACAATGAGCAGTTCTTC,CASSPLGGSSYNEQFF
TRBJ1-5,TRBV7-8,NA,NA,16,TGTGCCAGCAGCTTAGAGGGGTTTGGGACAAATCAGCCCCAGCATTTT,CASSLEGFGTNQPQHF
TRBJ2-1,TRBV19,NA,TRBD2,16,TGTGCCAGTACTACCCGGACTAGCGGGAGGACGGCTGAGCAGTTCTTC,CASTTRTSGRTAEQFF
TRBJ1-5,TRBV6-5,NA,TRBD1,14,TGTGCCAGCAGGGGACAGAGTAAGAATCAGCCCCAGCATTTT,CASRGQSKNQPQHF
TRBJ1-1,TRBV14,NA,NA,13,TGTGCCAGCAGCCAAGGCGGGGCGGCTGAAGCTTTCTTT,CASSQGGAAEAFF
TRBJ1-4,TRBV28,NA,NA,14,TGTGCCAGCAGTTTTGGAAGGGGCCGTGAAAAACTGTTTTTT,CASSFGRGREKLFF
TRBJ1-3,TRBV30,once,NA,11,TGTGCCGGGACGGCTGGAAACACCATATATTTT,CAGTAGNTIYF
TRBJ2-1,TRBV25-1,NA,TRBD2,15,TGTGCCAGCAGTGAGACTAGCGGGATGTACAATGAGCAGTTCTTC,CASSETSGMYNEQFF
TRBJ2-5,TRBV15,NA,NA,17,TGTGCCACCAGCAGAGAAACGGGCAGGGACTTACAAGAGACCCAGTACTTC,CATSRETGRDLQETQYF
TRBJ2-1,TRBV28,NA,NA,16,TGTGCCAGCAGTTTTTCCGAGGGTTCTACCTACAATGAGCAGTTCTTC,CASSFSEGSTYNEQFF
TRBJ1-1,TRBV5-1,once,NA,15,TGCGCCAGCAGATCTGAACAGGCGCTGAACACTGAAGCTTTCTTT,CASRSEQALNTEAFF
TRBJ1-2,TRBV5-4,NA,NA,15,TGTGCCAGCAGCCCAAACGGACAGTTCGACGGTGGCTACACCTTC,CASSPNGQFDGGYTF